These 11 T cell receptor beta chains share one sample of origin, sequenced in a study of a mutant IDH1 vaccine in newly diagnosed glioma. The table came from immunoSEQ multiplex PCR; TCRdb's copy has only in-frame clones and leaves some out. The sample records around 60,000 clones, about 91% being singletons. Time point in this sample: baseline, week 1 (first vaccination visit). The treatment: pre-vaccination baseline after standard-of-care therapy. The sample here was PBMCs, taken from a glioma patient treated with radiotherapy, temozolomide or both. All receptors derive from a man aged 50-60 years with glioma.

In this sample, this clone turned up once. The genes are TRBV11-2 and TRBJ1-1; D remains ambiguous. The V gene's germline CDR1 is SGHAT and CDR2 FQNNGV. The CDR3 runs to 13 residues. Trimming removed 2 bases from V and 0 bases from J, with 4 bases in between. The CDR3: CASSLFMNTEAFF. As DNA, the CDR3 is TGTGCCAGCAGCTTATTTATGAACACTGAAGCTTTCTTT.

This chain uses TRBV6-1 with TRBJ2-1; D unresolved. The germline V gene encodes CDR1 MNHNS and CDR2 SASEGT. Trimming cost V 2 bases and J 1 base, with 6 bases left between them. This CDR3 comprises 14 residues. In nucleotides, the CDR3 is TGTGCCAGCAGTGAATTGGGGTCCTACAATGAGCAGTTCTTC. It encodes CASSELGSYNEQFF.

The V gene is TRBV2, the J gene TRBJ2-4; 16 bases are a match to TRBD2. Germline assignment: CDR1 SNHLY and CDR2 FYNNEI. There are 16 residues in the CDR3. V shed 6 bases and J 8 bases; nucleotides not matched to a gene: 7. The CDR3 spells CASSAGTSGRGHIQYF. In DNA form, the CDR3 reads TGTGCCAGCAGCGCCGGGACTAGCGGGAGGGGGCACATTCAGTACTTC.

This sequence joins TRBV28 and TRBJ1-5; D is perhaps TRBD1 (5 bases). This CDR3 has 16 amino acids. V lost 1 base and J 7 bases, leaving 17 bases between the germline ends. Germline values: CDR1 MDHEN, CDR2 SYDVKM. This CDR3 reads CASSLFPAIGGQPQHF. The CDR3, as DNA: TGTGCCAGCAGTTTATTCCCGGCTATTGGGGGGCAGCCCCAGCATTTT.

This rearrangement joins TRBV19 to TRBJ2-3; D possibly matches TRBD1 or TRBD2 (6 bases each). The CDR3 length is 14 residues. The V and J ends lost 10 bases and 2 bases respectively, with 16 bases between them. Germline assignment: CDR1 LNHDA and CDR2 SQIVND (reference sequence). The CDR3 loop reads CATQGWGVTDTQYF. The CDR3 bases are TGTGCCACCCAGGGGTGGGGGGTCACAGATACGCAGTATTTT.

The chain has TRBV5-5 and TRBJ2-1; the D is unclear. Trimming cost V 0 bases and J 9 bases, with 13 bases left between them. CDR3 length: 14 residues. The germline gives CDR1 SGHKS, CDR2 YYEKEE (reference sequence). The CDR3 region is CASSLVVTGGEQFF. The CDR3 DNA follows: TGTGCCAGCAGCTTGGTAGTCACGGGCGGTGAGCAGTTCTTC. Drawing the rest from reference TRBV5-5 and TRBJ2-1, the complete variable domain is DAGVTQSPTHLIKTRGQQVTLRCSPISGHKSVSWYQQVLGQGPQFIFQYYEKEERGRGNFPDRFSARQFPNYSSELNVNALLLGDSALYLCASSLVVTGGEQFFGPGTRLTVL.

The rearrangement uses TRBV14 and TRBJ1-1; D might be TRBD1 (6 bases). This CDR3 comprises 13 residues. The germline V and J ends were trimmed by 10 bases and 8 bases, with 20 bases remaining between them. The germline V gene encodes CDR1 SGHDN and CDR2 FVKESK. The CDR3 protein is CATRLTGGLEAFF. The DNA for the CDR3 is TGTGCCACCAGACTAACGGGGGGCCTCGAAGCTTTCTTT.

The rearrangement links TRBV28 to TRBJ1-6; 8 bases match TRBD1. With V trimmed by 7 bases and J by 7 bases, 9 bases remained unmatched. Per the germline V gene, CDR1 is MDHEN and CDR2 is SYDVKM. The CDR3 loop spans 15 amino acids. The CDR3 coding sequence is TGTGCCAGCACCAACACCGACAGGGGCAATTCACCCCTCCACTTT. It is translated as CASTNTDRGNSPLHF.

The CDR3: CASSVEARKSYTF. The CDR3 nucleotides read TGTGCCAGCAGTGTGGAGGCACGGAAGAGCTACACCTTC. The V call is TRBV2, the J call TRBJ1-2; D remains unclear. The CDR3 runs 13 residues. V lost 4 bases and J lost 9, with 15 bases in between. Germline loops: CDR1 SNHLY, CDR2 FYNNEI.

This clone was seen a few times. The DNA of the CDR3 is TGTGCCAGCAGCCCCCAGGGGATTACTAATGAAAAACTGTTTTTT. It specifies CASSPQGITNEKLFF. V and J are TRBV7-9 and TRBJ1-4; tentative D call: TRBD1 (6 bases). This CDR3 region has 15 residues. The germline CDR1 and CDR2 sequences are SEHNR and FQNEAQ (reference sequence). Trimming cost V 5 bases and J 2 bases, with 12 bases left between them.

The chain couples TRBV10-2 to TRBJ1-2; D remains ambiguous. Germline V lookup: CDR1 WSHSY, CDR2 SAAADI. The germline V and J ends were trimmed by 6 bases and 5 bases, with 10 bases remaining between them. CDR3 length: 12 residues. The CDR3 sequence is CASRKTGYGYTF. In nucleotides, the CDR3 is TGCGCCAGCAGGAAGACCGGTTATGGCTACACCTTC.